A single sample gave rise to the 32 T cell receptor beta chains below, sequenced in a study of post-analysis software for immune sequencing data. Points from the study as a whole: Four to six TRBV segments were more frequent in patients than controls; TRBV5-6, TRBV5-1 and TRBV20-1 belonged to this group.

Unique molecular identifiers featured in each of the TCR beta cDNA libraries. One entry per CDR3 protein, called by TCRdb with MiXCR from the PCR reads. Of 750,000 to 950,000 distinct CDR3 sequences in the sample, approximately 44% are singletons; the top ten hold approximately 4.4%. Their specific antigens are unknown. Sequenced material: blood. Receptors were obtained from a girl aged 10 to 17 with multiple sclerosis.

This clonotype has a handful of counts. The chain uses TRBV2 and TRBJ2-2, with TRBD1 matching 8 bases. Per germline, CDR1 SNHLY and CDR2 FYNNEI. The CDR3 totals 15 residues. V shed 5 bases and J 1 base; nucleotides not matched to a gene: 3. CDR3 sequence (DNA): TGTGCCAGCAGTTGGGACAGGCTGAACACCGGGGAGCTGTTTTTT. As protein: CASSWDRLNTGELFF. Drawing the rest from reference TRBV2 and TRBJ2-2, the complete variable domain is EPEVTQTPSHQVTQMGQEVILRCVPISNHLYFYWYRQILGQKVEFLVSFYNNEISEKSEIFDDQFSVERPDGSNFTLKIRSTKLEDSAMYFCASSWDRLNTGELFFGEGSRLTVL.

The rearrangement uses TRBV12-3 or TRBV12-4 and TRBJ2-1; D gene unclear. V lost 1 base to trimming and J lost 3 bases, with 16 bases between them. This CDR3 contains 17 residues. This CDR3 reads CASSLGVSLLLYNEQFF. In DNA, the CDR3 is TGTGCCAGCAGTTTAGGGGTTAGCCTTCTTCTCTACAATGAGCAGTTCTTC.

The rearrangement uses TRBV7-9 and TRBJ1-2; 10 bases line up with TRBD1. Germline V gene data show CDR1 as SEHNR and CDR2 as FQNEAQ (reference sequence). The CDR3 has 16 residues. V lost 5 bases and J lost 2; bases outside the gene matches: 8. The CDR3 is CASSDRRDRGNYGYTF. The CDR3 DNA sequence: TGTGCCAGCAGCGACAGGAGGGACAGGGGCAACTATGGCTACACCTTC.

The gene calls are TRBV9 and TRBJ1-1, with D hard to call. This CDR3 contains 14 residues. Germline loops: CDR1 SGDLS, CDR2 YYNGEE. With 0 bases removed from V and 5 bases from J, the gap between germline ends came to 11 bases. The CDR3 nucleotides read TGTGCCAGCAGCGTAGGGTCCACACGTACTGAAGCTTTCTTT. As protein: CASSVGSTRTEAFF.

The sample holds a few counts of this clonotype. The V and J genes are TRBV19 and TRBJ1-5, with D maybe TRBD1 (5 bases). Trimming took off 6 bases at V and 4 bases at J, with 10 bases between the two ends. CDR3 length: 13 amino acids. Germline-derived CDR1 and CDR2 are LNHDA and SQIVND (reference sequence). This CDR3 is CASRGQHNQPQHF. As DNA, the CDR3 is TGTGCCAGTAGGGGGCAACATAATCAGCCCCAGCATTTT.

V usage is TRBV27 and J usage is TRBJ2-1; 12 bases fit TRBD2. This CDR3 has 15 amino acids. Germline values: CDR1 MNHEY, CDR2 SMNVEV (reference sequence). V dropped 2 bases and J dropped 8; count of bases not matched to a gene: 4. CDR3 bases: TGTGCCAGCAGTTTAGGGGGACTAGCGGGCTATGAGCAGTTCTTC. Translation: CASSLGGLAGYEQFF.

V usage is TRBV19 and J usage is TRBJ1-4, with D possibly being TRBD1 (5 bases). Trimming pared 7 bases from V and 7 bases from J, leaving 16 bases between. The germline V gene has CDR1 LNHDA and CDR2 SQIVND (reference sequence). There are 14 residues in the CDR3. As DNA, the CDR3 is TGTGCCAGTACCATGGAGGGGACCGGTGAAAAACTGTTTTTT. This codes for CASTMEGTGEKLFF.

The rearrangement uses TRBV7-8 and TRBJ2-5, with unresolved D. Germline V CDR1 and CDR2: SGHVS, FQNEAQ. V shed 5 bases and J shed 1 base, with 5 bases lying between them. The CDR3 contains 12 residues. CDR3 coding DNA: TGTGCCAGCAGCCACACCCAAGAGACCCAGTACTTC. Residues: CASSHTQETQYF. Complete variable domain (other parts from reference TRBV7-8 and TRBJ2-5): GAGVSQSPRYKVAKRGQDVALRCDPISGHVSLFWYQQALGQGPEFLTYFQNEAQLDKSGLPSDRFFAERPEGSVSTLKIQRTQQEDSAVYLCASSHTQETQYFGPGTRLLVL.

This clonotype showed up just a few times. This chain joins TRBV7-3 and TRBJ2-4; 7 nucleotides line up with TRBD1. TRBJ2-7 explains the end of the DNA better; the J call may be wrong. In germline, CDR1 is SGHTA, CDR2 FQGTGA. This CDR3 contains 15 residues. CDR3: CASSATGTEEYEQYF. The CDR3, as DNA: TGTGCCAGCAGCGCAACCGGGACAGAAGAATACGAGCAGTACTTC.

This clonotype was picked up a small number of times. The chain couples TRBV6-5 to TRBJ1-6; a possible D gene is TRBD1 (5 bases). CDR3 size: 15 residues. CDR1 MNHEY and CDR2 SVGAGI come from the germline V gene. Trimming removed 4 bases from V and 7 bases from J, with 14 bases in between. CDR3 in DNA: TGTGCCAGCAGTTCGTTCGAGCAGGGAAATTCACCCCTCCACTTT. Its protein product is CASSSFEQGNSPLHF.

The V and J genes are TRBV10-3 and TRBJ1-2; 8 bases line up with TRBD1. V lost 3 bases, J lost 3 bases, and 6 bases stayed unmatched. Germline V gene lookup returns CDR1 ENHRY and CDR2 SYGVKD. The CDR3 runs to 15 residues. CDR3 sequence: CAISDQGAKDYGYTF. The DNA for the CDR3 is TGTGCCATCAGTGACCAGGGGGCGAAGGACTATGGCTACACCTTC.

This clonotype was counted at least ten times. DNA for the CDR3: TGTGCCAGCAGGACCTCGGGCGGGAGGGATTACAATGAGCAGTTCTTC. Protein sequence: CASRTSGGRDYNEQFF. The V and J genes are TRBV12-3 or TRBV12-4 and TRBJ2-1, with 9 positions matching TRBD2. The CDR3 loop spans 16 amino acids. V lost 6 bases and J lost 4; bases outside the gene matches: 10.

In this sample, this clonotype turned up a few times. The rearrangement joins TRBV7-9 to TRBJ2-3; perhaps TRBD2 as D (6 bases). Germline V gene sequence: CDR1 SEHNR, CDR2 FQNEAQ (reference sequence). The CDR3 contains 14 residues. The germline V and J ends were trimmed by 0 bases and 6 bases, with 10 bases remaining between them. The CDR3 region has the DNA TGTGCCAGCAGCTTAGCCGGGAGAGTCGATACGCAGTATTTT. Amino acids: CASSLAGRVDTQYF.

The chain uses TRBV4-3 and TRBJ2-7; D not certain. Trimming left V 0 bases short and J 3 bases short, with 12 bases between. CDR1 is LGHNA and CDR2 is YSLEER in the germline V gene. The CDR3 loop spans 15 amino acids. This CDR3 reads CASSQDSDGNYEQYF. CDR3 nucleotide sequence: TGCGCCAGCAGCCAAGATTCCGACGGAAACTACGAGCAGTACTTC.

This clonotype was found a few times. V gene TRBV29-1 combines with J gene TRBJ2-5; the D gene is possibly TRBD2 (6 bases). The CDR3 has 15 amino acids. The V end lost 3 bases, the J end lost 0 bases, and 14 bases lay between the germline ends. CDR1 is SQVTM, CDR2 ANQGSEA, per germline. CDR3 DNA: TGCAGCGTTGAGCCGGGGCTAGCGAACCAAGAGACCCAGTACTTC. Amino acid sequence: CSVEPGLANQETQYF. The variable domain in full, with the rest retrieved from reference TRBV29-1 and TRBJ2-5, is SAVISQKPSRDICQRGTSLTIQCQVDSQVTMMFWYRQQPGQSLTLIATANQGSEATYESGFVIDKFPISRPNLTFSTLTVSNMSPEDSSIYLCSVEPGLANQETQYFGPGTRLLVL.

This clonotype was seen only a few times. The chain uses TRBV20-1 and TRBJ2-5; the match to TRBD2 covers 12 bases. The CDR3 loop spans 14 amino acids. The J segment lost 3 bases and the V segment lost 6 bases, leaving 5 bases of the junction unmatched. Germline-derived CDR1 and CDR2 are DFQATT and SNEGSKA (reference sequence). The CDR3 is CSARLAGVEETQYF. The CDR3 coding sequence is TGCAGTGCCCGACTAGCGGGAGTGGAAGAGACCCAGTACTTC.

CDR3 nucleotide sequence: TGCAGCGTTGAAGATAGGGAGGGGGCGGGTGGTGGCTACACCTTC. Residues: CSVEDREGAGGGYTF. The J gene is TRBJ1-2, the V gene TRBV29-1, with TRBD1 identical over 7 bases. The junction had 11 bases not matched to a gene; V was cut back by 0 bases and J by 7 bases. Germline loops: CDR1 SQVTM, CDR2 ANQGSEA. CDR3 length: 15 residues.

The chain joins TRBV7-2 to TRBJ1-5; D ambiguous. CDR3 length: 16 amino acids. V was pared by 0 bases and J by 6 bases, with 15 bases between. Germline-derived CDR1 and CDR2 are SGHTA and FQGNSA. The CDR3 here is CASSLAPILGSQPQHF. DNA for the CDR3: TGTGCCAGCAGCTTAGCTCCGATCCTGGGGAGTCAGCCCCAGCATTTT.

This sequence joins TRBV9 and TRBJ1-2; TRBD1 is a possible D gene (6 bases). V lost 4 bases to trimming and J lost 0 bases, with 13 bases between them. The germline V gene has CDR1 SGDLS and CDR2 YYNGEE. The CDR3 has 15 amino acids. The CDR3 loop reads CASSPRDTTNYGYTF. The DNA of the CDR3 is TGTGCCAGCAGCCCCCGGGACACAACTAACTATGGCTACACCTTC. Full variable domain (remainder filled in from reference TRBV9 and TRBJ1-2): DSGVTQTPKHLITATGQRVTLRCSPRSGDLSVYWYQQSLDQGLQFLIQYYNGEERAKGNILERFSAQQFPDLHSELNLSSLELGDSALYFCASSPRDTTNYGYTFGSGTRLTVV.

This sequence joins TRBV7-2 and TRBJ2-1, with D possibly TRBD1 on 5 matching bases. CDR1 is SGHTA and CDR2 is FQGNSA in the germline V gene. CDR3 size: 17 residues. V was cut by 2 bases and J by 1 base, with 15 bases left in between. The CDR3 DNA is TGTGCCAGCAGCTTATTCGCACAGGCGTCTTCCTACAATGAGCAGTTCTTC. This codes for CASSLFAQASSYNEQFF.

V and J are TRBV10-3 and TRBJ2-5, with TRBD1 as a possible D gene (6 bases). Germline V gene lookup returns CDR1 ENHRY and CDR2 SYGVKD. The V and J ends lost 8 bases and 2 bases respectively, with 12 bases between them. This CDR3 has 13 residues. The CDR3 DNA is TGTGCCATCGGGGACACTCCGCAAGAGACCCAGTACTTC. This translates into CAIGDTPQETQYF.

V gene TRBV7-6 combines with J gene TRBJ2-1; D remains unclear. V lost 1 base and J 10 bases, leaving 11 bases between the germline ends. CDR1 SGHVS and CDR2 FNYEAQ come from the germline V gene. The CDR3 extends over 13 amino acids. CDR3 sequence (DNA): TGTGCCAGCAGCTTAGGGAGAAGTGGGGAGCAGTTCTTC. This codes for CASSLGRSGEQFF. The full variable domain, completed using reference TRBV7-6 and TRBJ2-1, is GAGVSQSPRYKVTKRGQDVALRCDPISGHVSLYWYRQALGQGPEFLTYFNYEAQQDKSGLPNDRFSAERPEGSISTLTIQRTEQRDSAMYRCASSLGRSGEQFFGPGTRLTVL.

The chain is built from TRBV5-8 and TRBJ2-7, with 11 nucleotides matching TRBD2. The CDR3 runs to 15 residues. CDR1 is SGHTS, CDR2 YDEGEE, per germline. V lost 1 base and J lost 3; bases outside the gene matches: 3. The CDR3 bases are TGTGCCAGCAGCTTGATAGCGGGAGGGGTCTACGAGCAGTACTTC. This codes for CASSLIAGGVYEQYF.

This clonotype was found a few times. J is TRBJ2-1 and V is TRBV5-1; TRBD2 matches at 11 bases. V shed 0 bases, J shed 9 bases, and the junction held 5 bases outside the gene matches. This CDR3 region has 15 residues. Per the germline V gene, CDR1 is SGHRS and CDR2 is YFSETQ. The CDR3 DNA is TGCGCCAGCAGCTTGGAACTAGCGGGAGAGGTTGAGCAGTTCTTC. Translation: CASSLELAGEVEQFF. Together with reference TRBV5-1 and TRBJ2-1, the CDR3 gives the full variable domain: KAGVTQTPRYLIKTRGQQVTLSCSPISGHRSVSWYQQTPGQGLQFLFEYFSETQRNKGNFPGRFSGRQFSNSRSEMNVSTLELGDSALYLCASSLELAGEVEQFFGPGTRLTVL.

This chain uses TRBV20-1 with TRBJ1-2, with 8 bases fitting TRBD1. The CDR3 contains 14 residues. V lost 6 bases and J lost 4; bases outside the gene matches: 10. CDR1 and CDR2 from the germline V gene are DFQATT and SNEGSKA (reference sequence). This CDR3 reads CSAPTTGEGYGYTF. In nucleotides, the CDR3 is TGCAGTGCCCCCACGACAGGGGAAGGCTATGGCTACACCTTC.

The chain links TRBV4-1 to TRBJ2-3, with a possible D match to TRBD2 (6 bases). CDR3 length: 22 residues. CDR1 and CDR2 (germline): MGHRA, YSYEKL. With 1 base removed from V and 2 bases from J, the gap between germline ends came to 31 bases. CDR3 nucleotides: TGCGCCAGCAGCCAAGTTAAGTCAGAGGGTAGCGGAGTACCCTTTGACACAGATACGCAGTATTTT. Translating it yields CASSQVKSEGSGVPFDTDTQYF.

For the CDR3, the DNA is TGTGCCAGCAGCACGGGGACAGGGGTAGAGACCCAGTACTTC. This encodes CASSTGTGVETQYF. The chain uses TRBV5-6 and TRBJ2-5, with 10 bases lining up with TRBD1. The CDR3 extends over 14 amino acids. The germline CDR1 and CDR2 sequences are SGHDT and YYEEEE. The trim removed 4 bases at V and 4 bases at J, leaving 4 bases unmatched.

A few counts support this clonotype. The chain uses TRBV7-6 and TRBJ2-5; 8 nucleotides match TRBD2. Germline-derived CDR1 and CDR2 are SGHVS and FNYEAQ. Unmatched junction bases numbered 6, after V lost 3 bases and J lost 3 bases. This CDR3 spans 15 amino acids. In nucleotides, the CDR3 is TGTGCCAGCAGCTTCTTCCTCGGGGGGGAAGAGACCCAGTACTTC. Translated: CASSFFLGGEETQYF.

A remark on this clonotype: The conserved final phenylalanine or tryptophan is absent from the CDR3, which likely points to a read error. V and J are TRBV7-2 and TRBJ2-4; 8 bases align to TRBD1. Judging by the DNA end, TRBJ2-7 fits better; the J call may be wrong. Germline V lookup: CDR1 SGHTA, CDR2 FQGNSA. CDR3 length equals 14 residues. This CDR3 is CASSRTGLGYEQYI. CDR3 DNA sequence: TGTGCCAGCAGCCGGACAGGGCTCGGCTACGAGCAGTACATC.

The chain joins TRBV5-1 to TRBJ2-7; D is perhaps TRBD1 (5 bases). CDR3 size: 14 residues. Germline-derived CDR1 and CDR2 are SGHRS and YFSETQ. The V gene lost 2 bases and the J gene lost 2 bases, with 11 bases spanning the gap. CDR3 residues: CASSFLSDTYEQYF. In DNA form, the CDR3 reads TGCGCCAGCAGCTTTCTTTCGGACACCTACGAGCAGTACTTC.

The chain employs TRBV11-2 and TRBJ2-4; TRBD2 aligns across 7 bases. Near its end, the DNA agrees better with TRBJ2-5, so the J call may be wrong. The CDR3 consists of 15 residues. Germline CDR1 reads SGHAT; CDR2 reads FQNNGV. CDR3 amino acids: CASSLFSVAGETQYF. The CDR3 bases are TGTGCCAGCAGCTTGTTCTCAGTAGCGGGCGAGACCCAGTACTTC.

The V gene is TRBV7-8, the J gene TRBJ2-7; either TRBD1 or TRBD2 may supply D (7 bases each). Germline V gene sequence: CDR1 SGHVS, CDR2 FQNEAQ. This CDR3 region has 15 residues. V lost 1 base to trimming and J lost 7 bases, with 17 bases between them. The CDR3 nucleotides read TGTGCCAGCAGCTTAGTGGGGGGAGGGGGCAATGAGCAGTACTTC. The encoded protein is CASSLVGGGGNEQYF.